This TCR beta chain stems from a study of shared clonotypes between healthy human individuals. Study summary: Those who served as donors were a couple of women and a few men between the ages of 18 and 49. Each donor's CD4 naive and CD4 memory cells filled three plates apiece, CD8 naive two, and CD8 memory one. Regarding the study as a whole: About 5% of naive CD4 clonotypes were shared across four donors. Among donors, sharing of clonotypes was expected to be affected by sequencing depth.

V was clipped by 6 bases and J by 0 bases, with 8 bases between them. CDR3 length: 13 amino acids. CDR1 and CDR2 (germline): LNHDA, SQIVND (reference sequence). Profiled with immunoSEQ multiplex PCR; TCRdb holds only in-frame clones, not every one. The repertoire holds 2 million to 3 million clones, with 93% as singletons. In regard to this clone: Its antigen is undetermined.

This clonotype was sampled from a young man in good health. Some clones in this sample may be carry-over from other donors' samples. Sequencing input: naive CD4+ T cells from PBMCs. The subset: CD45RA+ positively selected. J is TRBJ1-1 and V is TRBV19, with D possibly TRBD1 on 6 matching bases. The CDR3 loop is CASSGQLNTEAFF. The DNA of the CDR3 is TGTGCCAGTAGCGGACAGTTGAACACTGAAGCTTTCTTT.